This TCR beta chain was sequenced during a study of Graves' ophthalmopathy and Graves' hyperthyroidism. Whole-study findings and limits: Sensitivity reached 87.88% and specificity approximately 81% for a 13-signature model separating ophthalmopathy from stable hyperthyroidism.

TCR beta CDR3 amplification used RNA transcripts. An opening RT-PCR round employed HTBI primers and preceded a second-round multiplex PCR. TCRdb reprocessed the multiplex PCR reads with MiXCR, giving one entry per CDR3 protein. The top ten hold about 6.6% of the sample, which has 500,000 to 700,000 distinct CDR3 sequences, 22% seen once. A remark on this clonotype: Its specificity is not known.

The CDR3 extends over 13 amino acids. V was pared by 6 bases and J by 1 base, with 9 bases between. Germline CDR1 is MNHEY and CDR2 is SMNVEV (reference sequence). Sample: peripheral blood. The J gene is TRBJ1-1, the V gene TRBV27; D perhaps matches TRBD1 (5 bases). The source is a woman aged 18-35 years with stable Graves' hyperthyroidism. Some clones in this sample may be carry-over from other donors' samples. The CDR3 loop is CASRDIPNTEAFF. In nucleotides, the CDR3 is TGTGCCAGCAGGGACATCCCGAACACTGAAGCTTTCTTT.